This TCR beta chain was profiled in a study of blood T cell repertoires in COVID-19. Clones were read by immunoSEQ multiplex PCR, and TCRdb kept only the in-frame ones, dropping some. The top ten hold roughly 0.66% of the sample, which has approximately 440,000 clones, roughly 88% seen once. The study counted Cohort 3 donors as recovered given two negative PCRs, clearance, or symptom resolution. The TCR sequence derives from a man between 18 and 29 years old who had recovered from COVID-19. What was sequenced was PBMCs or T cells enriched from blood (not recorded which).

CDR3: CSVTQGAGETQYF. The CDR3 DNA sequence: TGCAGCGTGACACAGGGGGCTGGAGAGACCCAGTACTTC. This sequence joins TRBV29-1 and TRBJ2-5; 9 bases match TRBD1. Trimming at V came to 6 bases and at J to 4 bases, leaving 6 bases not matched to a gene. There are 13 residues in the CDR3. CDR1 is SQVTM and CDR2 is ANQGSEA in the germline V gene.